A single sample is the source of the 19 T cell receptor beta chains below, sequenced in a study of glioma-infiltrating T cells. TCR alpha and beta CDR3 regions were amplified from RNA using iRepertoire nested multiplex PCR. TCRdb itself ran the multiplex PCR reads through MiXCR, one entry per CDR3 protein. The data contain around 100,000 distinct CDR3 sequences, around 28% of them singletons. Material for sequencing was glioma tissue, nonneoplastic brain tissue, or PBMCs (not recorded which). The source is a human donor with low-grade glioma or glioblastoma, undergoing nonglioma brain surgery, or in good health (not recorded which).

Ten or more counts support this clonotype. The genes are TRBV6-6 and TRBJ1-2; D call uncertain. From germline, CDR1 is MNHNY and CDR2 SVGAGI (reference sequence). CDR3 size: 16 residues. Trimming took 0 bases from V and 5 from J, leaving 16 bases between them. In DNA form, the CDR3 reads TGTGCCAGCAGTTACTCGCTCTATCAGGTTGAGTATGGCTACACCTTC. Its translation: CASSYSLYQVEYGYTF.

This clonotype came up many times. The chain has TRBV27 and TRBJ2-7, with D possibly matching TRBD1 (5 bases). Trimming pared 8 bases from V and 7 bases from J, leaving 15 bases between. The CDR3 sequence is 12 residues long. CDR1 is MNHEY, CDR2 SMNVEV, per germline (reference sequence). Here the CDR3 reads CASGQPLQEQYF. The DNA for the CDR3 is TGTGCCAGCGGACAACCCCTCCAGGAGCAGTACTTC.

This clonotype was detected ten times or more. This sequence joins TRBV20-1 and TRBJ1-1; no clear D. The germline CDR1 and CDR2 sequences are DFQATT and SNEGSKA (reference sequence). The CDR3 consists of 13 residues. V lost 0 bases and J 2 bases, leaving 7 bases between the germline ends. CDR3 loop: CSARDSGNTEAFF. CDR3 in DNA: TGCAGTGCTAGAGATAGCGGAAACACTGAAGCTTTCTTT.

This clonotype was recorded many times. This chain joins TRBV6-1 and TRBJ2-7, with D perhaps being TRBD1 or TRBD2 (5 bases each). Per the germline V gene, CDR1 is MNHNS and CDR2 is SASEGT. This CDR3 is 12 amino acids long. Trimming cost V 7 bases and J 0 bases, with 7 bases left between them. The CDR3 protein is CASTGSSYEQYF. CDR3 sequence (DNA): TGTGCCAGCACAGGGAGCTCCTACGAGCAGTACTTC.

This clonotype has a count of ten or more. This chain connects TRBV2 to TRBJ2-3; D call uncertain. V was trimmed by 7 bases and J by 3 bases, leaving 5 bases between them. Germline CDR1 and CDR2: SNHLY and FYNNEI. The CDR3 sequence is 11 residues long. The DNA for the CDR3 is TGTGCCAGCACAGAGACAGATACGCAGTATTTT. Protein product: CASTETDTQYF. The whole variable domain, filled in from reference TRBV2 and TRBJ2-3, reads EPEVTQTPSHQVTQMGQEVILRCVPISNHLYFYWYRQILGQKVEFLVSFYNNEISEKSEIFDDQFSVERPDGSNFTLKIRSTKLEDSAMYFCASTETDTQYFGPGTRLTVL.

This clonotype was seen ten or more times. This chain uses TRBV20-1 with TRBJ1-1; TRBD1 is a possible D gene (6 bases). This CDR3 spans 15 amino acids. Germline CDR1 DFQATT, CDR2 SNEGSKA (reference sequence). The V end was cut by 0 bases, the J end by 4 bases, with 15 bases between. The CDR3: CSARELRGTATEAFF. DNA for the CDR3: TGCAGTGCTAGAGAACTCAGGGGAACGGCCACTGAAGCTTTCTTT.

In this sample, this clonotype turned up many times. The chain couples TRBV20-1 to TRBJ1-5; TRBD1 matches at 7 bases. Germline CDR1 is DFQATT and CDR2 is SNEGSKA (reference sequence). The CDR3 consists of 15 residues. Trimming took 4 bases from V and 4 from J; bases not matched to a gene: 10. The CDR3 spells CSATRGDRENQPQHF. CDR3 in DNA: TGCAGTGCTACACGAGGCGACAGGGAGAATCAGCCCCAGCATTTT.

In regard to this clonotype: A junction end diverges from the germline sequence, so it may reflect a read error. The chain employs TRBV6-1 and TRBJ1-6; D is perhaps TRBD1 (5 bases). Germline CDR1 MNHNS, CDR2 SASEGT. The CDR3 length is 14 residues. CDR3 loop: CASSQGLENSPLQF. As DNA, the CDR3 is TGTGCCAGCAGTCAGGGCTTGGAAAATTCACCCCTCCAATTC.

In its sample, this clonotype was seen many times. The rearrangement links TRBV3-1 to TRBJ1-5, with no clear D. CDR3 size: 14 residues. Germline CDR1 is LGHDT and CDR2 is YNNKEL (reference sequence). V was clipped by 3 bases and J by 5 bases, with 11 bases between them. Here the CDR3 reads CASSHGQDYQPQHF. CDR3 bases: TGTGCCAGCAGCCATGGGCAGGATTATCAGCCCCAGCATTTT.

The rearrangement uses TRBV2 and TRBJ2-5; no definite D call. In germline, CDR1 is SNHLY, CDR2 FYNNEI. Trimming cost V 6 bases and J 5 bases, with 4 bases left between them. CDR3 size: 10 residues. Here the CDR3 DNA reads TGTGCCAGCAGGGGGGAGACCCAGTACTTC. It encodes CASRGETQYF. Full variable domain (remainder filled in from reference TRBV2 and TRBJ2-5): EPEVTQTPSHQVTQMGQEVILRCVPISNHLYFYWYRQILGQKVEFLVSFYNNEISEKSEIFDDQFSVERPDGSNFTLKIRSTKLEDSAMYFCASRGETQYFGPGTRLLVL.

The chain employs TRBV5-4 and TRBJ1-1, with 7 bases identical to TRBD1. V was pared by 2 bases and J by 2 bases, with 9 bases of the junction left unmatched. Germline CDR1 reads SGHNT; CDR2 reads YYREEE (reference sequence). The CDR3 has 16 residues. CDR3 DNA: TGTGCCAGCAGCTTAGGGGCAGGGGGGATAAACACTGAAGCTTTCTTT. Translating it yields CASSLGAGGINTEAFF.

The CDR3 bases are TGTGCCAGCAGCGTGTCTAGGGACAACCCCCGGATCTACGAGCAGTACTTC. Its translation: CASSVSRDNPRIYEQYF. The J gene is TRBJ2-7, the V gene TRBV9, with D tentatively TRBD1 (6 bases). Germline CDR1 is SGDLS and CDR2 is YYNGEE. V was clipped by 2 bases and J by 3 bases, with 21 bases between them. This CDR3 comprises 17 residues.

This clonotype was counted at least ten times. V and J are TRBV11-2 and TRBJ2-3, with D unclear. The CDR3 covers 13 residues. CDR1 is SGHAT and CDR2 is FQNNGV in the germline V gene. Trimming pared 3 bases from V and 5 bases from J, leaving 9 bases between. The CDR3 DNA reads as TGTGCCAGCAGCTTTGGTGCGATAGATACGCAGTATTTT. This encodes CASSFGAIDTQYF.

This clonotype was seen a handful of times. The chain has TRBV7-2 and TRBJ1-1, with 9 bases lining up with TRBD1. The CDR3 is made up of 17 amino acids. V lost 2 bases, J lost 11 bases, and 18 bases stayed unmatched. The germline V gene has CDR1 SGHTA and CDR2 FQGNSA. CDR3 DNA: TGTGCCAGCAGCTTACGTTCCCCCGGACAGGGGTCGTTGGGCGCTTTCTTT. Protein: CASSLRSPGQGSLGAFF.

CDR3 sequence: CASWGLVGYGDTQYF. The CDR3, as DNA: TGTGCCAGCTGGGGACTAGTGGGGTATGGAGATACGCAGTATTTT. This chain joins TRBV28 and TRBJ1-1; 8 bases are a match to TRBD2. The J call could be wrong; TRBJ2-3 is a better fit for the DNA end. Germline V gene data show CDR1 as MDHEN and CDR2 as SYDVKM. The CDR3 runs 15 residues.

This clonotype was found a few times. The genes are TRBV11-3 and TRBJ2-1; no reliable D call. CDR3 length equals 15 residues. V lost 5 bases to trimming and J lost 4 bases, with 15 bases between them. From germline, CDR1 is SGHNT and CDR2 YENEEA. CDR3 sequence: CASSPENDGYNEQFF. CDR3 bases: TGTGCCAGCAGCCCTGAGAACGACGGATACAATGAGCAGTTCTTC.

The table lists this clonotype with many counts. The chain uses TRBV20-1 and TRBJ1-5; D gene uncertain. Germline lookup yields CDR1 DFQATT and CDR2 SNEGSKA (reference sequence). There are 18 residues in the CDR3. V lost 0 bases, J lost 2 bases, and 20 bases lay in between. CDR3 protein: CSARDHADYRLGNQPQHF. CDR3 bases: TGCAGTGCTAGAGATCACGCAGATTACAGATTGGGCAATCAGCCCCAGCATTTT.

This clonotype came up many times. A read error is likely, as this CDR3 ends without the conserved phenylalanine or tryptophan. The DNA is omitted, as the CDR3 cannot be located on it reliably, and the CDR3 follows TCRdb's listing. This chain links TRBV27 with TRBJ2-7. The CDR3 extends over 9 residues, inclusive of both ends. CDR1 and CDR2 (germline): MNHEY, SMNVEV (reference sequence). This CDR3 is CASRRFRFL.

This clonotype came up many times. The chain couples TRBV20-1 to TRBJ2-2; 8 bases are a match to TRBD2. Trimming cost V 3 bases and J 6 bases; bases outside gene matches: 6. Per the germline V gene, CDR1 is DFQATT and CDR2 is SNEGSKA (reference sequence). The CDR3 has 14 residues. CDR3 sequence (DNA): TGCAGTGCTAGGAGGAGCGGGGGCCCCGGGGAGCTGTTTTTT. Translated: CSARRSGGPGELFF.